The 22 T cell receptor beta chains below were found in one sample sequenced in a study of OX40 agonist ivuxolimab in advanced cancers. Data came from immunoSEQ multiplex PCR; TCRdb stores just in-frame clones and leaves some out. The table records about 89,000 clones, more than 70% of them present only once. The source material was CD4+ or CD8+ T cells sorted from blood, sampled in a trial of the OX40 agonist ivuxolimab. The source is an adult with an advanced solid tumor such as melanoma, head and neck, liver or kidney cancer.

The CDR3 bases are TGTGCCAGCAGCTTAAGAGATACAAGCTCCTACAATGAGCAGTTCTTC. Protein: CASSLRDTSSYNEQFF. The chain links TRBV11-1 to TRBJ2-1, with unresolved D. The V end lost 2 bases, the J end lost 0 bases, and 11 bases lay between the germline ends. CDR1 SGHAT and CDR2 FQDESV come from the germline V gene (reference sequence). CDR3 length: 16 amino acids.

CDR3: CATSSEGGPKVAQYF. The CDR3 DNA sequence: TGTGCCACCAGCAGTGAAGGAGGGCCCAAGGTCGCTCAGTACTTC. V and J are TRBV15 and TRBJ2-5; the D gene is possibly TRBD2 (6 bases). CDR1 is LNHNV and CDR2 is YYDKDF in the germline V gene (reference sequence). V lost 3 bases, J lost 11 bases, and 22 bases lay in between. CDR3 length: 15 amino acids.

The V and J genes are TRBV30 and TRBJ2-2; 7 positions match TRBD1. Germline CDR1 and CDR2: GTSNPN and SVGIG (reference sequence). The trim removed 5 bases at V and 9 bases at J, leaving 3 bases unmatched. CDR3 size: 11 residues. CDR3 residues: CAWVRGRELFF. The CDR3, as DNA: TGTGCCTGGGTCAGGGGGAGGGAGCTGTTTTTT.

This clone was picked up one time. The chain joins TRBV11-2 to TRBJ2-3; no clear D. The CDR3 has 15 amino acids. The germline V gene encodes CDR1 SGHAT and CDR2 FQNNGV. Trimming took off 4 bases at V and 1 base at J, with 12 bases between the two ends. CDR3 DNA sequence: TGTGCCAGCAGCTCTCTGGTGGCCCGCACAGATACGCAGTATTTT. Its translation: CASSSLVARTDTQYF.

This chain connects TRBV11-2 to TRBJ2-5; 10 bases agree with TRBD2. Germline V lookup: CDR1 SGHAT, CDR2 FQNNGV. The V and J ends lost 6 bases and 1 base, in that order; junction bases with no gene match: 5. This CDR3 has 15 residues. CDR3 loop: CASSFSGGPQETQYF. The CDR3 DNA follows: TGTGCCAGCAGTTTTAGCGGGGGGCCCCAAGAGACCCAGTACTTC.

The table lists this clone with a count of one. This rearrangement joins TRBV14 to TRBJ1-2, with 8 bases aligning to TRBD1. Germline V CDR1 and CDR2: SGHDN, FVKESK. J gave up 4 bases and V 4 bases, and 8 bases lay outside the gene matches. This CDR3 spans 15 amino acids. The CDR3 nucleotides read TGTGCCAGCAGCCCGCGGGACAGGCGGGTCTATGGCTACACCTTC. Translated, it gives CASSPRDRRVYGYTF.

This chain links TRBV13 with TRBJ2-3; D may correspond to TRBD1 or TRBD2 (6 bases each). The ends were cut back, 0 bases at V and 6 bases at J, with 10 bases in the middle. Germline CDR1 PRHDT, CDR2 FYEKMQ (reference sequence). The CDR3 consists of 14 residues. CDR3 protein: CASSLGGGHDTQYF. In DNA, the CDR3 is TGTGCCAGCAGCTTAGGGGGGGGCCACGATACGCAGTATTTT.

The chain has TRBV2 and TRBJ2-5; no reliable D call. Germline CDR1 SNHLY, CDR2 FYNNEI. The CDR3 runs 14 residues. The V gene lost 5 bases and the J gene lost 1 base, with 11 bases spanning the gap. CDR3 in DNA: TGTGCCAGCAGTCCCGACAACGTCCAAGAGACCCAGTACTTC. This sequence encodes CASSPDNVQETQYF.

This clone turned up a few times. This chain connects TRBV3-2 to TRBJ2-2. TRBV3-2 is an annotated pseudogene. The CDR3 covers 8 residues. This CDR3 is CARVMLFF. Written as DNA, the CDR3 is TGTGCCAGGGTGATGTTGTTTTTT.

The V gene is TRBV7-2, the J gene TRBJ1-3; D is uncertain. Trimming removed 5 bases at V and 7 bases at J, with 12 bases between. The V gene's germline CDR1 is SGHTA and CDR2 FQGNSA. CDR3 length: 13 amino acids. The CDR3 sequence: CASSPVEGNTIYF. As DNA, the CDR3 is TGTGCCAGCAGCCCTGTCGAAGGCAACACCATATATTTT. The full variable domain, its missing parts supplied by reference TRBV7-2 and TRBJ1-3, is GAGVSQSPSNKVTEKGKDVELRCDPISGHTALYWYRQSLGQGLEFLIYFQGNSAPDKSGLPSDRFSAERTGGSVSTLTIQRTQQEDSAVYLCASSPVEGNTIYFGEGSWLTVV.

This chain connects TRBV5-6 to TRBJ2-3; the D is unclear. In germline, CDR1 is SGHDT, CDR2 YYEEEE. This CDR3 is built from 11 residues. Trimming took off 3 bases at V and 4 bases at J, with 3 bases between the two ends. This CDR3 reads CASSYSDTQYF. The CDR3 nucleotides are TGTGCCAGCAGCTACTCAGATACGCAGTATTTT.

The V and J genes are TRBV5-1 and TRBJ1-2; 9 nucleotides line up with TRBD1. This CDR3 has 15 amino acids. The V gene's germline CDR1 is SGHRS and CDR2 YFSETQ. After removal of 4 bases from V and 6 bases from J, the junction contained 10 bases not matched to a gene. The DNA for the CDR3 is TGCGCCAGCAGCGCAAGGACAGGGGAGAATGATGGCTACACCTTC. Its protein is CASSARTGENDGYTF.

This clone was recorded once. The genes are TRBV5-1 and TRBJ2-2; 8 bases align to TRBD1. CDR3 size: 15 residues. The germline V gene has CDR1 SGHRS and CDR2 YFSETQ. With V trimmed by 5 bases and J by 3 bases, 6 bases remained unmatched. This CDR3 is CASRDRGVYTGELFF. The CDR3 bases are TGCGCCAGCAGAGACAGGGGAGTATACACCGGGGAGCTGTTTTTT.

CDR3 sequence reads: CASSLVRDRAQGQFF. The CDR3 DNA sequence: TGTGCCAGCAGCTTAGTGAGGGACAGGGCTCAAGGGCAGTTCTTC. This chain uses TRBV7-2 with TRBJ2-1, with 9 bases identical to TRBD1. This CDR3 is built from 15 residues. Germline V CDR1 and CDR2: SGHTA, FQGNSA. The V segment lost 1 base and the J segment 12 bases; nucleotides outside the gene matches: 10.

The chain is built from TRBV5-1 and TRBJ1-3; D ambiguous. The ends were cut back, 2 bases at V and 1 base at J, with 10 bases in the middle. CDR1 is SGHRS and CDR2 is YFSETQ in the germline V gene. CDR3 length equals 15 residues. The CDR3 sequence is CASSFSAQSGNTIYF. The DNA for the CDR3 is TGCGCCAGCAGCTTTAGTGCCCAGTCTGGAAACACCATATATTTT. Full variable domain (remainder filled in from reference TRBV5-1 and TRBJ1-3): KAGVTQTPRYLIKTRGQQVTLSCSPISGHRSVSWYQQTPGQGLQFLFEYFSETQRNKGNFPGRFSGRQFSNSRSEMNVSTLELGDSALYLCASSFSAQSGNTIYFGEGSWLTVV.

The chain couples TRBV19 to TRBJ1-2; D not resolved. V was trimmed by 4 bases and J by 4 bases, leaving 13 bases between them. CDR1 LNHDA and CDR2 SQIVND come from the germline V gene (reference sequence). The CDR3 totals 14 residues. CDR3 in DNA: TGTGCCAGTAGTACAGACGGACCGTTCTATGGCTACACCTTC. Encoded protein: CASSTDGPFYGYTF. The full variable domain, with the rest looked up from reference TRBV19 and TRBJ1-2, is DGGITQSPKYLFRKEGQNVTLSCEQNLNHDAMYWYRQDPGQGLRLIYYSQIVNDFQKGDIAEGYSVSREKKESFPLTVTSAQKNPTAFYLCASSTDGPFYGYTFGSGTRLTVV.

The DNA for the CDR3 is TGTGCCAGCCGGGGGGACAGGGGGCAGAACACTGAAGCTTTCTTT. It translates to CASRGDRGQNTEAFF. The chain combines TRBV6-1 with TRBJ1-1; the match to TRBD1 covers 12 bases. The V and J ends lost 8 bases and 1 base, in that order; junction bases with no gene match: 5. Germline V gene lookup returns CDR1 MNHNS and CDR2 SASEGT. The CDR3 extends over 15 amino acids.

The gene calls are TRBV4-1 and TRBJ2-5, with a possible D match to TRBD1 (5 bases). CDR3 length: 17 amino acids. The germline V and J ends were trimmed by 5 bases and 4 bases, with 23 bases remaining between them. CDR1 MGHRA and CDR2 YSYEKL come from the germline V gene. This CDR3 reads CASSGAPEAGYRETQYF. CDR3 nucleotide sequence: TGCGCCAGCAGCGGGGCCCCTGAGGCAGGCTATAGAGAGACCCAGTACTTC.

This chain joins TRBV5-1 and TRBJ2-7, with TRBD1 identical over 9 bases. J gave up 4 bases and V 0 bases, and 20 bases lay outside the gene matches. Germline V gene sequence: CDR1 SGHRS, CDR2 YFSETQ. This CDR3 region has 20 residues. CDR3 residues: CASSLDLARNPGTGSYEQYF. The DNA for the CDR3 is TGCGCCAGCAGCTTGGACTTGGCCCGAAATCCCGGGACAGGGAGTTACGAGCAGTACTTC.

This chain joins TRBV11-2 and TRBJ2-7; 9 nucleotides agree with TRBD2. This CDR3 region has 14 residues. CDR1 is SGHAT and CDR2 is FQNNGV in the germline V gene. V was pared by 7 bases and J by 4 bases, with 8 bases of the junction left unmatched. The CDR3 DNA reads as TGTGCCAGCACTATCGGACTAGCGAGTTACGAGCAGTACTTC. It encodes CASTIGLASYEQYF. The full variable domain, in which reference TRBV11-2 and TRBJ2-7 provide the parts outside the CDR3, is EAGVAQSPRYKIIEKRQSVAFWCNPISGHATLYWYQQILGQGPKLLIQFQNNGVVDDSQLPKDRFSAERLKGVDSTLKIQPAKLEDSAVYLCASTIGLASYEQYFGPGTRLTVT.

The chain joins TRBV11-2 to TRBJ1-1; 7 nucleotides line up with TRBD1. The germline CDR1 and CDR2 sequences are SGHAT and FQNNGV. The trim removed 4 bases at V and 5 bases at J, leaving 13 bases unmatched. The CDR3 is made up of 16 amino acids. The CDR3 sequence is CASSSPLVRGRTEAFF. In DNA, the CDR3 is TGTGCCAGCAGCTCCCCCTTGGTCAGGGGGAGGACTGAAGCTTTCTTT. Based on the CDR3 plus reference TRBV11-2 and TRBJ1-1, the full variable domain is EAGVAQSPRYKIIEKRQSVAFWCNPISGHATLYWYQQILGQGPKLLIQFQNNGVVDDSQLPKDRFSAERLKGVDSTLKIQPAKLEDSAVYLCASSSPLVRGRTEAFFGQGTRLTVV.

This chain joins TRBV5-5 and TRBJ1-4; the D is unclear. Germline V gene data show CDR1 as SGHKS and CDR2 as YYEKEE (reference sequence). The CDR3 covers 16 residues. V was cut by 0 bases and J by 8 bases, with 17 bases left in between. The CDR3 DNA reads as TGTGCCAGCAGCTTGGTCCAGTCCAGGAGCCTCGAAAAACTGTTTTTT. Its translation is CASSLVQSRSLEKLFF.